The 4 T cell receptor beta chains reported below all come from one sample, sequenced in a study of cytomegalovirus exposure and HLA in healthy donors. The PCR ran on 60 Vbeta and 13 Jbeta primers. Measured with immunoSEQ multiplex PCR; TCRdb has only the in-frame clones, and not every one. The repertoire holds roughly 250,000 clones, with about four fifths as singletons. The source material was PBMCs. The receptors originated from a girl under 10 years old in good health and CMV-seronegative.

This chain joins TRBV7-6 and TRBJ2-5, with TRBD2 matching over 11 bases. The CDR3 totals 14 residues. V was clipped by 3 bases and J by 6 bases; unmatched bases: 3. Germline V gene sequence: CDR1 SGHVS, CDR2 FNYEAQ. CDR3 coding DNA: TGTGCCAGCAGCTTGGGACTAGCGGCAAAGACCCAGTACTTC. Translated: CASSLGLAAKTQYF.

The chain is built from TRBV19 and TRBJ2-7; no reliable D call. In germline, CDR1 is LNHDA, CDR2 SQIVND (reference sequence). The CDR3 has 15 residues. Deletions cut 5 bases from V and 0 bases from J, with 14 bases between. The CDR3 sequence is CASSLRHMGSYEQYF. Here the CDR3 DNA reads TGTGCCAGTAGTCTCCGACACATGGGCTCCTACGAGCAGTACTTC. The whole variable domain, filled in from reference TRBV19 and TRBJ2-7, reads DGGITQSPKYLFRKEGQNVTLSCEQNLNHDAMYWYRQDPGQGLRLIYYSQIVNDFQKGDIAEGYSVSREKKESFPLTVTSAQKNPTAFYLCASSLRHMGSYEQYFGPGTRLTVT.

This chain connects TRBV10-3 to TRBJ1-6, with 7 bases matching TRBD1. The junction had 3 bases not matched to a gene; V was cut back by 5 bases and J by 8 bases. The CDR3 is made up of 13 amino acids. Germline CDR1 reads ENHRY; CDR2 reads SYGVKD. The CDR3 nucleotides read TGTGCCATCAGTACTGACAGGGATTCACCCCTCCACTTT. It is translated as CAISTDRDSPLHF.

The chain recombines TRBV27 with TRBJ2-2; 7 bases are a match to TRBD1. Germline values: CDR1 MNHEY, CDR2 SMNVEV (reference sequence). The CDR3 extends over 16 amino acids. The trim removed 0 bases at V and 5 bases at J, leaving 6 bases unmatched. The CDR3 loop is CASSLSRGPGTGELFF. CDR3 nucleotide sequence: TGTGCCAGCAGTTTATCTAGGGGGCCGGGGACCGGGGAGCTGTTTTTT.